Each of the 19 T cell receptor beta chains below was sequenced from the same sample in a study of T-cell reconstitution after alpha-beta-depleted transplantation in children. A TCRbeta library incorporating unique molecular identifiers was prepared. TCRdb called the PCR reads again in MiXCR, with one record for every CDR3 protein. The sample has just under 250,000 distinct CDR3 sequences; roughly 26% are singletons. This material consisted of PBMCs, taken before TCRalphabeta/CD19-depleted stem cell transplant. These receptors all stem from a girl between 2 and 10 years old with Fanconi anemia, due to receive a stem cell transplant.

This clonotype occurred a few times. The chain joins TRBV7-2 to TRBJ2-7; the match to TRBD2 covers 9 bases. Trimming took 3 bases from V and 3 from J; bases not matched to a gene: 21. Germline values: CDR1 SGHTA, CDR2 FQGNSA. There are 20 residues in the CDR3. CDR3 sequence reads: CASSFSGPVGGGAAVYEQYF. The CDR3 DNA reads TGTGCCAGCAGCTTTAGCGGACCCGTTGGCGGGGGGGCTGCGGTCTACGAGCAGTACTTC.

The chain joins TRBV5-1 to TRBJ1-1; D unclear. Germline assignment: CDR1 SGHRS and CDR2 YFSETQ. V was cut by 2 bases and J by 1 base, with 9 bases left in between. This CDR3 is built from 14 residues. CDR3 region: CASSFRTWNTEAFF. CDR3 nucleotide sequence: TGCGCCAGCAGCTTTAGGACCTGGAACACTGAAGCTTTCTTT.

This CDR3 is CSVEGATGKEQYF. CDR3 sequence (DNA): TGCAGCGTTGAGGGGGCGACAGGGAAGGAGCAGTACTTC. The chain recombines TRBV29-1 with TRBJ2-7; TRBD1 agrees at 7 bases. The CDR3 is 13 amino acids. After removal of 3 bases from V and 7 bases from J, the junction contained 9 bases not matched to a gene. The V gene's germline CDR1 is SQVTM and CDR2 ANQGSEA.

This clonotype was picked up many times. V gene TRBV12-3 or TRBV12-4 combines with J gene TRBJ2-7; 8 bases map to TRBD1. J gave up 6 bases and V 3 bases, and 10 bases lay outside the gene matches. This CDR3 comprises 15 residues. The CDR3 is CASSLNRGYLGEQYF. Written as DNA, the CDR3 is TGTGCCAGCAGTTTGAACAGGGGGTATTTAGGCGAGCAGTACTTC.

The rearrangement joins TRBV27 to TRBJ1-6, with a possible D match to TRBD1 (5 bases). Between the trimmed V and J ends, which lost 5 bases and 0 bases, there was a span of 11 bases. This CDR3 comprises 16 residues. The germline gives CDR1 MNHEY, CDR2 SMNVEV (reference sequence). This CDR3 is CASSPDSSSYNSPLHF. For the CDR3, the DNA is TGTGCCAGCAGTCCCGACAGTAGCTCCTATAATTCACCCCTCCACTTT.

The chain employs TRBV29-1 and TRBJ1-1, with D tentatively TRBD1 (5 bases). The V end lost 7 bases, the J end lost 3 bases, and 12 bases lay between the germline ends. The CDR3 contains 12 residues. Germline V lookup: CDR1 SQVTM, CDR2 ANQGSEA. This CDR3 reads CSAQVGDTEAFF. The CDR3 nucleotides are TGCAGCGCCCAAGTGGGGGACACTGAAGCTTTCTTT.

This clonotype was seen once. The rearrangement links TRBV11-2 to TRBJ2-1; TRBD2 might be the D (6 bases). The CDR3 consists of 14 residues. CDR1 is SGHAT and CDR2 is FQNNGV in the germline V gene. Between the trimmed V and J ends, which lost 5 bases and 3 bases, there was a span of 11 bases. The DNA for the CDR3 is TGTGCCAGCAGCCCCCGGGACTTCTACAATGAGCAGTTCTTC. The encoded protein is CASSPRDFYNEQFF.

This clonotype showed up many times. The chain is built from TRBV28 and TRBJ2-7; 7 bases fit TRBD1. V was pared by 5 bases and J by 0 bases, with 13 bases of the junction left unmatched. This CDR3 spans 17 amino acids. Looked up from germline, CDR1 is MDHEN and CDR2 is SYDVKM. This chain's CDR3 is CASSPTGLAGYSYEQYF. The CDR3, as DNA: TGTGCCAGCAGTCCGACAGGGCTGGCGGGCTACTCCTACGAGCAGTACTTC. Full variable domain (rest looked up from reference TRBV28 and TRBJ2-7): DVKVTQSSRYLVKRTGEKVFLECVQDMDHENMFWYRQDPGLGLRLIYFSYDVKMKEKGDIPEGYSVSREKKERFSLILESASTNQTSMYLCASSPTGLAGYSYEQYFGPGTRLTVT.

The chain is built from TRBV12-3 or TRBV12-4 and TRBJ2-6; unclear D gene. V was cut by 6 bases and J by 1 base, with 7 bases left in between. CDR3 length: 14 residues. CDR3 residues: CASSPWSGANVLTF. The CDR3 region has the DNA TGTGCCAGCAGCCCTTGGTCTGGGGCCAACGTCCTGACTTTC.

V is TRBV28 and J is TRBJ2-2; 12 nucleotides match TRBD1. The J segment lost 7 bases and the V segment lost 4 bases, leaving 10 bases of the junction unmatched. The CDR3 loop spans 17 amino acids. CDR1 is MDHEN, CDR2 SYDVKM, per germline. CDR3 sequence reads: CASSYGTGGIDLGELFF. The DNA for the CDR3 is TGTGCCAGCAGTTACGGGACAGGGGGCATCGATCTCGGGGAGCTGTTTTTT.

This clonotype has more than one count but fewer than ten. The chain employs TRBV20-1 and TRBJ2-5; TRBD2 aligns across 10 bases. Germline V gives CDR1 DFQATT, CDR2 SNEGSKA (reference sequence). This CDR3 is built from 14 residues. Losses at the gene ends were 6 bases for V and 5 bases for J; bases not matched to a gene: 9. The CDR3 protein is CSASKAGGRETQYF. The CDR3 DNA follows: TGCAGTGCAAGTAAAGCGGGGGGGCGGGAGACCCAGTACTTC.

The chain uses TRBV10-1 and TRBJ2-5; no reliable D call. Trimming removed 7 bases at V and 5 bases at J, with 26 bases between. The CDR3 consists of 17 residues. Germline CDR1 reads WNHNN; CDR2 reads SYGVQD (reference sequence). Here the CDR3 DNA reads TGCGCCAGCACTGCTACTCGGGTAGTGAACTTTCGGGAGACCCAGTACTTC. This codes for CASTATRVVNFRETQYF.

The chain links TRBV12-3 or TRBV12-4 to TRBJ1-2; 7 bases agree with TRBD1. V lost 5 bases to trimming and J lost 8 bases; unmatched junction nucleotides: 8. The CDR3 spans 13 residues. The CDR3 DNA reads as TGTGCCAGCAGTGGGGACAGACGGTGGGGCTACACCTTC. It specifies CASSGDRRWGYTF.

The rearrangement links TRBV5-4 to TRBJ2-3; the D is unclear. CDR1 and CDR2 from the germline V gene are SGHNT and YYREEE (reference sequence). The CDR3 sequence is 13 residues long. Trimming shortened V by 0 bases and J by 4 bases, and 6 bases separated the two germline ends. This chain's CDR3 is CASSLAAADTQYF. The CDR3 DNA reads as TGTGCCAGCAGCTTGGCGGCTGCAGATACGCAGTATTTT.

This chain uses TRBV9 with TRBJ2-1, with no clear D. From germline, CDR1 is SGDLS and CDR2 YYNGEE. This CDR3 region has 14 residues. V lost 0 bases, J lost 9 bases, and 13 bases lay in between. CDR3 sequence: CASSVDSWPGEQFF. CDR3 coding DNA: TGTGCCAGCAGCGTAGATTCTTGGCCGGGTGAGCAGTTCTTC.

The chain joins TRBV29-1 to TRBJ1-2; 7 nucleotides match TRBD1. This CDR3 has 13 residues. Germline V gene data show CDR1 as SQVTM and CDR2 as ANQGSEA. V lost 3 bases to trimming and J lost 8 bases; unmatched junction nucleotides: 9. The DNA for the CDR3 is TGCAGCGTTGAGGCGACAGGGAGAATCGGCTACACCTTC. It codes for CSVEATGRIGYTF. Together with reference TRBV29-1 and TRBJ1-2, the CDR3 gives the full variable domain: SAVISQKPSRDICQRGTSLTIQCQVDSQVTMMFWYRQQPGQSLTLIATANQGSEATYESGFVIDKFPISRPNLTFSTLTVSNMSPEDSSIYLCSVEATGRIGYTFGSGTRLTVV.

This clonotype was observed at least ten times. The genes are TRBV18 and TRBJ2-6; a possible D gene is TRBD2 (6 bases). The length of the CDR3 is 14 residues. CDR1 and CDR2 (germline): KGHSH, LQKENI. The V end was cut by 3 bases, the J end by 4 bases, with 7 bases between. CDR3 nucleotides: TGTGCCAGCTCACCCGGGAGCGGGGCCAACGTCCTGACTTTC. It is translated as CASSPGSGANVLTF. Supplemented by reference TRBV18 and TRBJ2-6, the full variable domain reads NAGVMQNPRHLVRRRGQEARLRCSPMKGHSHVYWYRQLPEEGLKFMVYLQKENIIDESGMPKERFSAEFPKEGPSILRIQQVVRGDSAAYFCASSPGSGANVLTFGAGSRLTVL.

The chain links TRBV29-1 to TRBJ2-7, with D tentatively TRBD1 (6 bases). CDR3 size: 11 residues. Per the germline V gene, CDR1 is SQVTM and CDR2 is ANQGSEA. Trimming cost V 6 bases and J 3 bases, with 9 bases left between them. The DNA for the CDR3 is TGCAGCGTGCCGGGACACTACGAGCAGTACTTC. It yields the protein CSVPGHYEQYF.

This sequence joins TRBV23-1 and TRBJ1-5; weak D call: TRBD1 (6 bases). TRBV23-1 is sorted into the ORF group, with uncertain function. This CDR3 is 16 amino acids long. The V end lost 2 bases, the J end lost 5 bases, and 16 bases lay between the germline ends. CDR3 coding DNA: TGCGCCAGCAGTCAAAGGGGGAGAGGGGCTGATCAGCCCCAGCATTTT. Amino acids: CASSQRGRGADQPQHF.